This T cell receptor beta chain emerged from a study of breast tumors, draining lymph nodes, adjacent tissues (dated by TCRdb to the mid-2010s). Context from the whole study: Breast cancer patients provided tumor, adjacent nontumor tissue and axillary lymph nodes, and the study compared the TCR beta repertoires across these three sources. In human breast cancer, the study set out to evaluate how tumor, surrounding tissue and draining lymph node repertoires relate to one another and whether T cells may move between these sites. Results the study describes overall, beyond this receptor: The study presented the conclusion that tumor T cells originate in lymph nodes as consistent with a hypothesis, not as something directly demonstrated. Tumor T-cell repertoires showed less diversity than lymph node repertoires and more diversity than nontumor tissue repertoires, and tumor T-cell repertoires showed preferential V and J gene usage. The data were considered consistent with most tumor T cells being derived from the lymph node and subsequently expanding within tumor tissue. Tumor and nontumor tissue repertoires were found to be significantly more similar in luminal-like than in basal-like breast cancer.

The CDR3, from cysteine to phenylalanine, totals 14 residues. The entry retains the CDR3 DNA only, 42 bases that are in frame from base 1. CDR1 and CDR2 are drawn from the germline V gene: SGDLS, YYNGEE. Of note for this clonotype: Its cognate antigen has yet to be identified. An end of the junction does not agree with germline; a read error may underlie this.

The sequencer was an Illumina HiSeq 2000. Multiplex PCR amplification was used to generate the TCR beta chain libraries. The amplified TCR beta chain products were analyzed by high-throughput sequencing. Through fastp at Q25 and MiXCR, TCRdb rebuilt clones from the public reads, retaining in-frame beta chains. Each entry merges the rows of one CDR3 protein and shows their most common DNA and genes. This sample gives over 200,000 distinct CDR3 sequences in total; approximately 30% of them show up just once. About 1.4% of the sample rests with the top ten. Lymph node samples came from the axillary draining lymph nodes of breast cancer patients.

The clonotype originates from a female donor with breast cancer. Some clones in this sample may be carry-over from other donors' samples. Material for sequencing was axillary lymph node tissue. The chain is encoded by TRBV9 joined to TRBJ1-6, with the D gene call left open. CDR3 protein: CAISLETEDSPLHF. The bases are TGTGCCATCAGCTTAGAAACCGAGGATTCACCCCTCCACTTT.